This T cell receptor beta chain was documented in a study of CD8+ T cells in alopecia areata. Extracted RNA was reverse transcribed into cDNA, the sequencing template. Generated by immunoSEQ multiplex PCR, the TCRdb table keeps only in-frame clones and is missing some. Altogether under 150,000 clones are present, roughly three fifths being singletons, with the ten largest covering approximately 3.6%. The CDR3 has 14 residues. Trimming took 0 bases from V and 4 from J, leaving 12 bases between them. Germline V gives CDR1 GTSNPN, CDR2 SVGIG (reference sequence). This clone came up once. Treatment described: oral pan-JAK inhibitor, 5-10 mg twice daily.

The sample consisted of CD4+ T cells sorted from blood, taken at week 24, from a patient treated with tofacitinib. The chain is built from TRBV30 and TRBJ2-5; the D gene is possibly TRBD1 (6 bases). The source is a human donor with alopecia areata. The CDR3 sequence is CAWSVLRGRETQYF. The CDR3 nucleotides read TGTGCCTGGAGTGTACTCAGGGGAAGAGAGACCCAGTACTTC.